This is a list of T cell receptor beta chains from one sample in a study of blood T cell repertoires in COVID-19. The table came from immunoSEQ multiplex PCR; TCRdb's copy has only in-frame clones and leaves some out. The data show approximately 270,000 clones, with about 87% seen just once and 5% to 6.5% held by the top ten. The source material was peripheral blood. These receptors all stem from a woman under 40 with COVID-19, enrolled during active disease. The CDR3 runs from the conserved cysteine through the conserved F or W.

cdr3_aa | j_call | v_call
CASSSNARVEAFF | TRBJ1-1 | TRBV11-2
CASSGTSGGSYNEQFF | TRBJ2-1 | TRBV9
CASRYAGSSNQPQHF | TRBJ1-5 | TRBV19
CASSQGQGAYEQYF | TRBJ2-7 | TRBV6-6
CASSSSGGKFF | TRBJ2-1 | TRBV6-5
CASQGQAYEQYF | TRBJ2-7 | TRBV27
CASSPPAGTGGVLYF | TRBJ2-4 | TRBV19
CASSSGLAGVYNEQFF | TRBJ2-1 | TRBV9
CASSISALSGNTIYF | TRBJ1-3 | TRBV19
CASTKGHGYTF | TRBJ1-2 | TRBV6-5
CSVQQGNIQYF | TRBJ2-4 | TRBV29-1
CASSLRGGGNQPQHF | TRBJ1-5 | TRBV28
CASSTSRPPRTEAFF | TRBJ1-1 | TRBV2
CASSLARGGQGAYEQFF | TRBJ2-1 | TRBV5-4
CASSIVSTGKNIQYF | TRBJ2-4 | TRBV19
CASSMGSQRNEQFF | TRBJ2-1 | TRBV19
CASSALAGTYNEQFF | TRBJ2-1 | TRBV2
CSVEGAGGPNEQFF | TRBJ2-1 | TRBV29-1
CASSATGDNTEAFF | TRBJ1-1 | TRBV5-1
CAPPGQGGEALFF | TRBJ1-4 | TRBV21-1
CASTSISGPYEQYF | TRBJ2-7 | TRBV28
CASSQGPGQYNSPLHF | TRBJ1-6 | TRBV14
CASSSPRLFTEAFF | TRBJ1-1 | TRBV6-2/TRBV6-3
CASSRDSPYGYTF | TRBJ1-2 | TRBV5-6
CASSWTGDYEQYF | TRBJ2-7 | TRBV27
CSVLHYGYTF | TRBJ1-2 | TRBV29-1
CASSLDAGLSSFEAFF | TRBJ1-1 | TRBV11-2
CASSPGLDQETQYF | TRBJ2-5 | TRBV2
CASSLRVGPNTEAFF | TRBJ1-1 | TRBV11-2
CASSLSSPTGEAFF | TRBJ1-1 | TRBV27
CASSFASVYEQYF | TRBJ2-7 | TRBV28
CASAPQGWTEAFF | TRBJ1-1 | TRBV10-1
CASSWSRGARLADTDTQYF | TRBJ2-3 | TRBV6-2/TRBV6-3
CAISERDRANEQFF | TRBJ2-1 | TRBV10-3
CASSLEAEQFF | TRBJ2-1 | TRBV11-3
CASSLRGGVDTQYF | TRBJ2-3 | TRBV27
CASSFTGGIEKLFF | TRBJ1-4 | TRBV5-1
CAISGGRIYGYTF | TRBJ1-2 | TRBV10-3
CATSDSSTYASYTF | TRBJ1-2 | TRBV24-1
CAISESSGIATDTQYF | TRBJ2-3 | TRBV10-3
CASSLDSGGQETQYF | TRBJ2-5 | TRBV5-1
CASSSGGYGYTF | TRBJ1-2 | TRBV12-3/TRBV12-4
CASSFVVAGTDTQYF | TRBJ2-3 | TRBV5-1
CASSLALLRGDDTSTDTQYF | TRBJ2-3 | TRBV7-2
CSVDPLAGSSYNEQFF | TRBJ2-1 | TRBV29-1
CASSPEGAGGQETQYF | TRBJ2-5 | TRBV13
CASSPTSGSLDEQFF | TRBJ2-1 | TRBV7-9
CASSLRLSTGELFF | TRBJ2-2 | TRBV5-1
CASSVQGLSGNTIYF | TRBJ1-3 | TRBV5-1
CASSFWTSGLITGELFF | TRBJ2-2 | TRBV7-8
CASSRTGGVYGYTF | TRBJ1-2 | TRBV19
CASSSVGTGGLNTEAFF | TRBJ1-1 | TRBV5-5
CASSPDGLRSPLHF | TRBJ1-6 | TRBV2
CASSLTGYNEQFF | TRBJ2-1 | TRBV11-2
CASSLFSRGTEAFF | TRBJ1-1 | TRBV27
CASSLGNSPTAEQYF | TRBJ2-7 | TRBV11-3
CASSTGQGHQPQHF | TRBJ1-5 | TRBV19